The clone carrying this T cell receptor beta chain was detected only once. This entry is derived from a study of cytomegalovirus exposure and HLA in healthy donors. PCR used 60 Vbeta primers and 13 Jbeta primers. The repertoire was sequenced with immunoSEQ multiplex PCR; TCRdb's copy has only in-frame clones and lacks some. The top ten hold approximately 2.7% of the sample, which has around 150,000 clones, around 84% seen once. This receptor was taken from a boy younger than 10 in good health and CMV-seronegative. Sequenced: PBMCs.

CDR3 in amino acids: CASSLSTSGGAPSYEQYF. In nucleotides, the CDR3 is TGTGCCAGCAGTCTCTCTACTAGCGGGGGGGCCCCTTCCTACGAGCAGTACTTC. The chain links TRBV11-2 to TRBJ2-7; the match to TRBD2 covers 13 bases. Germline trimming cut 6 bases from V and 1 base from J; bases unmatched to any gene: 12. Germline V gene lookup returns CDR1 SGHAT and CDR2 FQNNGV. The CDR3 consists of 18 residues.